These 20 T cell receptor beta chains originate from one sample sequenced in a study of OX40 agonist ivuxolimab in advanced cancers. Sequencing used immunoSEQ multiplex PCR; TCRdb keeps in-frame clones, though not all of them. In the table there are 20,000 or so clones, around 91% of which are singletons. Source: CD4+ or CD8+ T cells sorted from blood, taken in a trial of the OX40 agonist ivuxolimab. Every receptor here comes from an adult with an advanced solid tumor such as melanoma, head and neck, liver or kidney cancer.

This chain uses TRBV11-2 with TRBJ2-7, with D possibly being TRBD2 (6 bases). The CDR3 spans 13 residues. Germline CDR1 reads SGHAT; CDR2 reads FQNNGV. Trimming removed 3 bases from V and 5 bases from J, with 11 bases in between. The CDR3 DNA is TGTGCCAGCAGCTTGGGCGGGGACCACGAGCAGTACTTC. This translates into CASSLGGDHEQYF.

The chain is built from TRBV4-1 and TRBJ1-1; D unclear. The CDR3 has 15 amino acids. Deletions cut 1 base from V and 4 bases from J, with 13 bases between. Germline lookup yields CDR1 MGHRA and CDR2 YSYEKL. CDR3: CASSQGRQMATEAFF. CDR3 DNA: TGCGCCAGCAGCCAAGGGCGGCAGATGGCCACTGAAGCTTTCTTT.

The chain combines TRBV7-9 with TRBJ2-5; no reliable D call. Germline values: CDR1 SEHNR, CDR2 FQNEAQ (reference sequence). Trimming stripped 7 bases from V and 5 bases from J, with 8 bases between. CDR3 length equals 11 residues. The CDR3 DNA follows: TGTGCCAGCAACCTTGGGGAGACCCAGTACTTC. Translating it yields CASNLGETQYF.

The V call is TRBV6-6, the J call TRBJ2-7; TRBD1 matches at 8 bases. There are 12 residues in the CDR3. Trimming cost V 8 bases and J 5 bases; bases outside gene matches: 5. CDR1 and CDR2 from the germline V gene are MNHNY and SVGAGI (reference sequence). The CDR3 DNA sequence: TGTGCCAGCCGGACAGGGATAAACGAGCAGTACTTC. This sequence encodes CASRTGINEQYF.

V is TRBV27 and J is TRBJ2-5, with 9 positions matching TRBD1. The germline gives CDR1 MNHEY, CDR2 SMNVEV (reference sequence). The J segment lost 4 bases and the V segment lost 6 bases, leaving 6 bases of the junction unmatched. The CDR3 covers 14 residues. This CDR3 reads CASRKTGGGETQYF. CDR3 DNA sequence: TGTGCCAGCAGAAAAACAGGGGGCGGAGAGACCCAGTACTTC.

CDR3 residues: CASQSTTSLITDTQYF. In nucleotides, the CDR3 is TGCGCCAGCCAATCAACGACTAGCCTTATCACAGATACGCAGTATTTT. The chain uses TRBV5-1 and TRBJ2-3; 7 positions match TRBD2. Germline V gene data show CDR1 as SGHRS and CDR2 as YFSETQ. This CDR3 is 16 amino acids long. Trimming removed 7 bases from V and 2 bases from J; junction bases left unmatched: 13.

The chain combines TRBV9 with TRBJ2-1, with 12 bases fitting TRBD2. Germline CDR1 SGDLS, CDR2 YYNGEE. The V gene end was trimmed by 4 bases and the J gene end by 12 bases; junction bases not matched to a gene: 14. This CDR3 comprises 16 residues. The CDR3, as DNA: TGTGCCAGCAGCTCCCTGCCTAGCGGGAGGGAAGGTGGGCAGTTCTTC. It codes for CASSSLPSGREGGQFF. Combining the CDR3 with reference TRBV9 and TRBJ2-1 gives the whole variable domain DSGVTQTPKHLITATGQRVTLRCSPRSGDLSVYWYQQSLDQGLQFLIQYYNGEERAKGNILERFSAQQFPDLHSELNLSSLELGDSALYFCASSSLPSGREGGQFFGPGTRLTVL.

This clone is deemed large (0.1 to 1%). The V call is TRBV10-3, the J call TRBJ2-7; D ambiguous. V dropped 2 bases and J dropped 3 bases, with 5 bases sitting between them. The CDR3 consists of 12 residues. Germline V lookup: CDR1 ENHRY, CDR2 SYGVKD. The CDR3 loop reads CAISEEDYEQYF. CDR3 sequence (DNA): TGTGCCATCAGTGAGGAGGACTACGAGCAGTACTTC.

V and J are TRBV7-9 and TRBJ2-5; possible D gene TRBD2, 6 bases. Trimming left V 11 bases short and J 3 bases short, with 16 bases between. This CDR3 has 13 amino acids. Germline-derived CDR1 and CDR2 are SEHNR and FQNEAQ (reference sequence). The CDR3 is CAAGRFGKETQYF. The CDR3 region has the DNA TGTGCCGCCGGGAGATTCGGTAAAGAGACCCAGTACTTC.

The chain is built from TRBV2 and TRBJ2-7; the D call may be TRBD1 or TRBD2 (5 bases each). The CDR3 covers 12 residues. Germline V gives CDR1 SNHLY, CDR2 FYNNEI. Deletions cut 6 bases from V and 6 bases from J, with 12 bases between. In DNA, the CDR3 is TGTGCCAGCAGCCCTACGGGGACCGAGCAGTACTTC. It codes for CASSPTGTEQYF.

As DNA, the CDR3 is TGTGCCAGCAGCTTCACCCGACAGGGGACTGGAAACACCATATATTTT. Translated: CASSFTRQGTGNTIYF. V is TRBV7-9 and J is TRBJ1-3, with TRBD1 matching over 8 bases. CDR1 and CDR2 (germline): SEHNR, FQNEAQ (reference sequence). The CDR3 length is 16 residues. V trimming: 3 bases; J trimming: 2 bases; junction bases outside the gene matches: 6. Looking up the rest from reference TRBV7-9 and TRBJ1-3 gives the full variable domain: DTGVSQNPRHKITKRGQNVTFRCDPISEHNRLYWYRQTLGQGPEFLTYFQNEAQLEKSRLLSDRFSAERPKGSFSTLEIQRTEQGDSAMYLCASSFTRQGTGNTIYFGEGSWLTVV.

The gene calls are TRBV28 and TRBJ1-5, with unresolved D. The germline gives CDR1 MDHEN, CDR2 SYDVKM. V was cut by 3 bases and J by 5 bases, with 11 bases left in between. This CDR3 has 14 amino acids. The CDR3 protein is CASSFRQVHQPQHF. The CDR3 coding sequence is TGTGCCAGCAGTTTTCGGCAAGTCCATCAGCCCCAGCATTTT.

V and J are TRBV27 and TRBJ2-7; D gene unclear. The germline V gene has CDR1 MNHEY and CDR2 SMNVEV (reference sequence). The CDR3 is 12 amino acids. V lost 5 bases and J 2 bases, leaving 7 bases between the germline ends. The CDR3 region has the DNA TGTGCCAGCAGTCCAAACCCCTACGAGCAGTACTTC. Its protein is CASSPNPYEQYF.

The chain carries TRBV6-5 and TRBJ1-6; D gene unclear. In germline, CDR1 is MNHEY, CDR2 SVGAGI. Between the trimmed V and J ends, which lost 5 bases and 8 bases, there was a span of 16 bases. The CDR3 is 15 amino acids. CDR3: CASSTLGEGDSPLHF. CDR3 sequence (DNA): TGTGCCAGCAGTACCCTCGGGGAGGGAGATTCACCCCTCCACTTT.

Only a few counts were recorded for this clone. The chain recombines TRBV19 with TRBJ1-1; D gene ambiguous. The CDR3 sequence is 13 residues long. V lost 5 bases to trimming and J lost 1 base, with 8 bases between them. Looked up from germline, CDR1 is LNHDA and CDR2 is SQIVND (reference sequence). For the CDR3, the DNA is TGTGCCAGTAGTGCCCTCCGGAACACTGAAGCTTTCTTT. Translating it yields CASSALRNTEAFF.

This chain connects TRBV9 to TRBJ2-2; D gene unclear. Trimming stripped 2 bases from V and 0 bases from J, with 8 bases between. CDR3 size: 15 residues. CDR1 and CDR2 (germline): SGDLS, YYNGEE. The CDR3 nucleotides are TGTGCCAGCAGCGTCAGAGGCCCGAACACCGGGGAGCTGTTTTTT. Translated, it gives CASSVRGPNTGELFF. Full variable domain (rest looked up from reference TRBV9 and TRBJ2-2): DSGVTQTPKHLITATGQRVTLRCSPRSGDLSVYWYQQSLDQGLQFLIQYYNGEERAKGNILERFSAQQFPDLHSELNLSSLELGDSALYFCASSVRGPNTGELFFGEGSRLTVL.

J is TRBJ1-1 and V is TRBV6-5; D remains unclear. This CDR3 is 11 amino acids long. V lost 8 bases to trimming and J lost 5 bases, with 9 bases between them. Per germline, CDR1 MNHEY and CDR2 SVGAGI. The CDR3 nucleotides read TGTGCCAGCCACCTTCCGACTGAAGCTTTCTTT. This encodes CASHLPTEAFF.

V is TRBV6-5 and J is TRBJ2-2; TRBD2 aligns across 9 bases. The trim removed 0 bases at V and 6 bases at J, leaving 5 bases unmatched. The CDR3 spans 16 residues. Germline assignment: CDR1 MNHEY and CDR2 SVGAGI. CDR3 DNA: TGTGCCAGCAGTTACTCGAAACTAGCGGGTTCCGGGGAGCTGTTTTTT. Protein sequence: CASSYSKLAGSGELFF.

This clone turned up a few times. The chain joins TRBV29-1 to TRBJ2-7, with 12 bases lining up with TRBD2. Losses at the gene ends were 5 bases for V and 7 bases for J; bases not matched to a gene: 12. Looked up from germline, CDR1 is SQVTM and CDR2 is ANQGSEA. The CDR3 runs to 15 residues. The CDR3 region is CSVRGALAGGREQYF. For the CDR3, the DNA is TGCAGCGTTCGGGGGGCTCTAGCGGGAGGGCGGGAGCAGTACTTC.

The rearrangement joins TRBV4-2 to TRBJ2-2; no firm D call. This CDR3 comprises 15 residues. The V end was cut by 4 bases, the J end by 10 bases, with 19 bases between. Germline CDR1 LGHNA, CDR2 YNFKEQ. The CDR3 coding sequence is TGTGCCAGCAGCCTTGCCCCACTTAGGACGGAGGAGCTGTTTTTT. It yields the protein CASSLAPLRTEELFF.